This is a list of T cell receptor beta chains from one sample in a study of CD8 T cells in ankylosing spondylitis. Each CDR3 protein gets one entry after TCRdb re-called the 5' RACE reads with MiXCR. The sample contains just under 550,000 distinct CDR3 sequences, roughly 12% of which appear only once. Sequenced input: blood, either unsorted or a sorted T cell fraction (not recorded which). The receptors here all came from a male donor with ankylosing spondylitis. Each CDR3 is given with its conserved first and last residue. Each record gives: V gene, J gene, D gene, clone size, CDR3 protein, CDR3 DNA. D genes are given only for firm matches. The size of a clone is reported for some rows only, either as once, few or many, or as a class for expanded clones.

v_call: TRBV4-1; j_call: TRBJ1-5; d_call: .; clone_size: few; cdr3_aa: CASSQEGGGRSNQPQHF; cdr3_nt: TGCGCCAGCAGCCAAGAAGGGGGTGGACGTAGCAATCAGCCCCAGCATTTT
v_call: TRBV18; j_call: TRBJ1-1; d_call: .; clone_size: .; cdr3_aa: CASSPQGRLNTEAFF; cdr3_nt: TGTGCCAGCTCACCACAGGGGAGGCTTAACACTGAAGCTTTCTTT
v_call: TRBV11-2; j_call: TRBJ2-7; d_call: .; clone_size: .; cdr3_aa: CASSSWYEQYF; cdr3_nt: TGTGCCAGCAGCTCCTGGTACGAGCAGTACTTC
v_call: TRBV29-1; j_call: TRBJ2-3; d_call: TRBD2; clone_size: .; cdr3_aa: CSVEGLAGDADTQYF; cdr3_nt: TGCAGCGTTGAAGGACTAGCGGGGGACGCCGATACGCAGTATTTT
v_call: TRBV9; j_call: TRBJ2-1; d_call: .; clone_size: few; cdr3_aa: CASSVEDYEDNEQFF; cdr3_nt: TGTGCCAGCAGCGTAGAGGACTACGAGGACAATGAGCAGTTCTTC
v_call: TRBV11-1; j_call: TRBJ2-3; d_call: .; clone_size: few; cdr3_aa: CASSTMSGGRASTDTQYF; cdr3_nt: TGTGCCAGCAGCACTATGTCGGGCGGAAGAGCTAGCACAGATACGCAGTATTTT
v_call: TRBV29-1; j_call: TRBJ1-1; d_call: TRBD1; clone_size: .; cdr3_aa: CSGRGQLNTEAFF; cdr3_nt: TGCAGCGGCAGGGGGCAGTTGAACACTGAAGCTTTCTTT
v_call: TRBV7-9; j_call: TRBJ1-4; d_call: .; clone_size: few; cdr3_aa: CASSSPTSPTNEKLFF; cdr3_nt: TGTGCCAGCAGCTCCCCGACATCTCCAACTAATGAAAAACTGTTTTTT
v_call: TRBV7-9; j_call: TRBJ2-7; d_call: TRBD2; clone_size: .; cdr3_aa: CASSLGGTSGRDFQYF; cdr3_nt: TGTGCCAGCAGCTTAGGTGGCACGAGCGGGAGGGATTTCCAGTACTTC
v_call: TRBV15; j_call: TRBJ2-1; d_call: .; clone_size: many; cdr3_aa: CATSRVRNSYNEQFF; cdr3_nt: TGTGCCACCAGCAGGGTTAGGAACTCCTACAATGAGCAGTTCTTC
v_call: TRBV3-1; j_call: TRBJ2-5; d_call: .; clone_size: many; cdr3_aa: CASSPSRGFQETQYF; cdr3_nt: TGTGCCAGCAGCCCCAGCCGCGGGTTCCAAGAGACCCAGTACTTC
v_call: TRBV20-1; j_call: TRBJ2-7; d_call: TRBD1; clone_size: .; cdr3_aa: CSAIGTGDFYEQYF; cdr3_nt: TGCAGTGCTATCGGGACAGGAGATTTCTACGAGCAGTACTTC
v_call: TRBV7-2; j_call: TRBJ2-1; d_call: TRBD1; clone_size: few; cdr3_aa: CASSLEGGQGQFF; cdr3_nt: TGTGCCAGCAGCTTAGAGGGCGGACAGGGGCAGTTCTTC
v_call: TRBV4-2; j_call: TRBJ1-4; d_call: .; clone_size: .; cdr3_aa: CASSQDRELNEKLFF; cdr3_nt: TGTGCCAGCAGCCAAGACAGGGAACTTAATGAAAAACTGTTTTTT
v_call: TRBV2; j_call: TRBJ1-2; d_call: .; clone_size: .; cdr3_aa: CASRDGSGANYGYTF; cdr3_nt: TGTGCCAGCAGGGACGGGTCAGGGGCTAACTATGGCTACACCTTC
v_call: TRBV27; j_call: TRBJ1-6; d_call: .; clone_size: few; cdr3_aa: CASRTDRNNSPLHF; cdr3_nt: TGTGCCAGCAGGACCGACAGAAATAATTCACCCCTCCACTTT
v_call: TRBV19; j_call: TRBJ1-5; d_call: .; clone_size: few; cdr3_aa: CASSISLNQPQHF; cdr3_nt: TGTGCCAGTAGTATCAGTCTCAATCAGCCCCAGCATTTT
v_call: TRBV12-3/TRBV12-4; j_call: TRBJ2-6; d_call: .; clone_size: few; cdr3_aa: CASSAHSGANVLTF; cdr3_nt: TGTGCCAGCAGTGCCCACTCTGGGGCCAACGTCCTGACTTTC
v_call: TRBV25-1; j_call: TRBJ2-6; d_call: .; clone_size: many; cdr3_aa: CASSEFRAGANVLTF; cdr3_nt: TGTGCCAGCAGTGAATTTAGGGCTGGGGCCAACGTCCTGACTTTC
v_call: TRBV30; j_call: TRBJ2-7; d_call: TRBD1; clone_size: few; cdr3_aa: CAWGNRDREYF; cdr3_nt: TGTGCCTGGGGGAACCGGGACAGGGAGTACTTC
v_call: TRBV2; j_call: TRBJ2-7; d_call: TRBD2; clone_size: few; cdr3_aa: CASLWREASTEQYF; cdr3_nt: TGTGCCAGCCTATGGCGGGAGGCCTCTACCGAGCAGTACTTC
v_call: TRBV12-3/TRBV12-4; j_call: TRBJ1-5; d_call: .; clone_size: few; cdr3_aa: CASSLDPRLSNQPQHF; cdr3_nt: TGTGCCAGCAGTTTAGACCCCCGACTTAGCAATCAGCCCCAGCATTTT
v_call: TRBV14; j_call: TRBJ2-1; d_call: .; clone_size: many; cdr3_aa: CASSPGTEQFF; cdr3_nt: TGTGCCAGCAGCCCAGGCACCGAGCAGTTCTTC
v_call: TRBV7-8; j_call: TRBJ1-2; d_call: .; clone_size: many; cdr3_aa: CASSLAGGEVGYGYTF; cdr3_nt: TGTGCCAGCAGCTTAGCGGGGGGGGAAGTAGGCTATGGCTACACCTTC
v_call: TRBV2; j_call: TRBJ1-5; d_call: .; clone_size: few; cdr3_aa: CASSYILSNQPQHF; cdr3_nt: TGTGCCAGCAGTTATATCCTAAGCAATCAGCCCCAGCATTTT
v_call: TRBV24-1; j_call: TRBJ2-3; d_call: TRBD2; clone_size: few; cdr3_aa: CATSDPLGSGVSTDTQYF; cdr3_nt: TGTGCCACCAGTGATCCTTTGGGAAGCGGGGTCAGCACAGATACGCAGTATTTT
v_call: TRBV7-2; j_call: TRBJ2-7; d_call: TRBD1; clone_size: .; cdr3_aa: CASSPPGQGSSYEQYF; cdr3_nt: TGTGCCAGCAGCCCACCCGGACAGGGGAGCTCCTACGAGCAGTACTTC
v_call: TRBV20-1; j_call: TRBJ2-5; d_call: TRBD2; clone_size: many; cdr3_aa: CSARDLLRHRERGLADGKETQYF; cdr3_nt: TGCAGTGCTAGAGATCTTTTGAGGCACAGGGAGCGAGGACTAGCGGATGGTAAAGAGACCCAGTACTTC
v_call: TRBV29-1; j_call: TRBJ2-1; d_call: TRBD2; clone_size: many; cdr3_aa: CSVPLAGDEQFF; cdr3_nt: TGCAGCGTCCCTCTAGCGGGAGATGAGCAGTTCTTC
v_call: TRBV25-1; j_call: TRBJ2-2; d_call: TRBD2; clone_size: .; cdr3_aa: CASTRAGGANTGELFF; cdr3_nt: TGTGCCAGCACCCGGGCGGGAGGGGCGAACACCGGGGAGCTGTTTTTT
v_call: TRBV19; j_call: TRBJ1-1; d_call: .; clone_size: .; cdr3_aa: CASTDRLNTEAFF; cdr3_nt: TGTGCCAGTACCGACCGCCTGAACACTGAAGCTTTCTTT
v_call: TRBV6-2/TRBV6-3; j_call: TRBJ2-7; d_call: .; clone_size: many; cdr3_aa: CASSYWTGIYEQYF; cdr3_nt: TGTGCCAGCAGTTACTGGACGGGGATCTACGAGCAGTACTTC
v_call: TRBV12-3/TRBV12-4; j_call: TRBJ2-4; d_call: .; clone_size: .; cdr3_aa: CASSLLQPARNIQYF; cdr3_nt: TGTGCCAGCAGTTTGCTCCAGCCGGCGCGGAACATTCAGTACTTC
v_call: TRBV20-1; j_call: TRBJ2-2; d_call: .; clone_size: .; cdr3_aa: CSARPDTGELFF; cdr3_nt: TGCAGTGCGCGTCCTGACACCGGGGAGCTGTTTTTT
v_call: TRBV2; j_call: TRBJ2-3; d_call: TRBD2; clone_size: few; cdr3_aa: CASSESGLAGGTDTQYF; cdr3_nt: TGTGCCAGCAGTGAATCAGGGCTAGCGGGAGGAACAGATACGCAGTATTTT
v_call: TRBV20-1; j_call: TRBJ2-5; d_call: TRBD2; clone_size: few; cdr3_aa: CSARDGGRAVETQYF; cdr3_nt: TGCAGTGCTAGAGATGGGGGGAGGGCCGTGGAGACCCAGTACTTC
v_call: TRBV2; j_call: TRBJ2-3; d_call: .; clone_size: few; cdr3_aa: CASSDIRVKTDTQYF; cdr3_nt: TGTGCCAGCAGTGATATCAGGGTAAAGACAGATACGCAGTATTTT
v_call: TRBV12-3/TRBV12-4; j_call: TRBJ2-1; d_call: TRBD2; clone_size: few; cdr3_aa: CASSQASSGGDNEQFF; cdr3_nt: TGTGCCAGCAGCCAAGCGTCTAGCGGGGGGGACAATGAGCAGTTCTTC
v_call: TRBV10-1; j_call: TRBJ2-6; d_call: .; clone_size: .; cdr3_aa: CASSESTWSSGANVLTF; cdr3_nt: TGCGCCAGCAGTGAGTCCACGTGGAGCTCTGGGGCCAACGTCCTGACTTTC